The 15 T cell receptor beta chains below come from one sample, sequenced in a study of shared clonotypes between healthy human individuals. Libraries were prepared by immunoSEQ multiplex PCR; TCRdb keeps only in-frame clonotypes and omits some of them. The table has some 1 million clones, about 76% seen once. Sequenced material: memory CD4+ T cells sorted from blood. Sample subset: CD45RA-negative fraction. The receptors were sampled from a man between 18 and 29 years old in good health.

The V and J genes are TRBV20-1 and TRBJ1-2; D is unclear. Trimming stripped 2 bases from V and 6 bases from J, with 4 bases between. Germline V lookup: CDR1 DFQATT, CDR2 SNEGSKA (reference sequence). The CDR3 spans 10 residues. CDR3 in amino acids: CSARMDGYTF. DNA of the CDR3: TGCAGTGCTAGAATGGATGGCTACACCTTC.

This clone showed up just a few times. Other DNA sequences in the same sample also yield this CDR3. The V gene is TRBV5-1, the J gene TRBJ2-5, with D uncertain. CDR3 length: 15 residues. V lost 2 bases to trimming and J lost 1 base, with 12 bases between them. Germline V gives CDR1 SGHRS, CDR2 YFSETQ. The CDR3 nucleotides read TGCGCCAGCAGCTTCTCCGGGCAGACCCAAGAGACCCAGTACTTC. Amino acid sequence: CASSFSGQTQETQYF.

The chain carries TRBV7-2 and TRBJ1-5; maybe TRBD1 (5 bases). Germline lookup yields CDR1 SGHTA and CDR2 FQGNSA. Trimming removed 0 bases from V and 6 bases from J, with 12 bases in between. The CDR3 runs 15 residues. CDR3 sequence (DNA): TGTGCCAGCAGCTTAGCGGGGCACGCATCTCAGCCCCAGCATTTT. It yields the protein CASSLAGHASQPQHF.

Here the CDR3 reads CASSLVGFEQYF. For the CDR3, the DNA is TGTGCCAGCAGCTTGGTAGGGTTCGAGCAGTACTTC. This sequence joins TRBV5-6 and TRBJ2-7; no definite D call. CDR3 length: 12 residues. The germline V gene has CDR1 SGHDT and CDR2 YYEEEE. The germline V and J ends were trimmed by 0 bases and 6 bases, with 7 bases remaining between them.

The chain uses TRBV5-1 and TRBJ2-7; D may match TRBD1 or TRBD2 (5 bases each). The CDR3 has 16 residues. Germline V gene data show CDR1 as SGHRS and CDR2 as YFSETQ. V lost 0 bases and J lost 0, with 13 bases in between. CDR3 coding DNA: TGCGCCAGCAGCTTGGGGGGGAACCCCAACTCCTACGAGCAGTACTTC. Translating gives CASSLGGNPNSYEQYF.

V usage is TRBV30 and J usage is TRBJ1-5, with D possibly matching TRBD1 (5 bases). CDR1 is GTSNPN, CDR2 SVGIG, per germline (reference sequence). The CDR3 length is 15 residues. V was clipped by 2 bases and J by 2 bases, with 13 bases between them. As DNA, the CDR3 is TGTGCCTGGAGTCTGACCCCGGGGGGCAATCAGCCCCAGCATTTT. Amino acid sequence: CAWSLTPGGNQPQHF.

The CDR3 loop reads CASSPNIRGTAVGRLHF. The CDR3 DNA reads TGTGCCAGCAGCCCAAATATTCGAGGGACGGCCGTTGGACGCCTCCACTTT. The chain joins TRBV27 to TRBJ1-6; possible D gene TRBD1, 5 bases. Germline CDR1 and CDR2: MNHEY and SMNVEV (reference sequence). The CDR3 extends over 17 amino acids. Trimming removed 6 bases at V and 15 bases at J, with 30 bases between.

This clone was observed a few times. DNA for the CDR3: TGCGCCAGCAGCTTCTGGATGGCGAACACCGGGGAGCTGTTTTTT. Its translation: CASSFWMANTGELFF. The chain joins TRBV5-1 to TRBJ2-2; D is unclear. Germline lookup yields CDR1 SGHRS and CDR2 YFSETQ. Trimming stripped 2 bases from V and 0 bases from J, with 8 bases between. This CDR3 comprises 15 residues.

The chain recombines TRBV6-6 with TRBJ2-4; D is unclear. The CDR3 sequence is 15 residues long. V was shortened by 2 bases and J by 1 base, with 9 bases between the two germline ends. Per the germline V gene, CDR1 is MNHNY and CDR2 is SVGAGI (reference sequence). In nucleotides, the CDR3 is TGTGCCAGCAGTTACGACGGAGCGGCCAAAAACATTCAGTACTTC. Its translation is CASSYDGAAKNIQYF.

The J gene is TRBJ2-7, the V gene TRBV5-6, with D possibly being TRBD1 (6 bases). CDR3 length: 15 amino acids. Germline CDR1 reads SGHDT; CDR2 reads YYEEEE. Trimming stripped 5 bases from V and 3 bases from J, with 18 bases between. This CDR3 reads CASSQGGLVNYEQYF. The CDR3 DNA reads TGTGCCAGCAGTCAAGGGGGTCTGGTTAACTACGAGCAGTACTTC.

The V call is TRBV2, the J call TRBJ2-2; D perhaps matches TRBD2 (6 bases). Germline loops: CDR1 SNHLY, CDR2 FYNNEI. V dropped 5 bases and J dropped 4 bases, with 14 bases sitting between them. This CDR3 is built from 15 residues. The CDR3 nucleotides are TGTGCCAGCAGTACCGGGAGTCGAACCACCGGGGAGCTGTTTTTT. Encoded protein: CASSTGSRTTGELFF.

This clone has a handful of counts. V and J are TRBV6-1 and TRBJ2-7; 8 bases line up with TRBD2. The V gene's germline CDR1 is MNHNS and CDR2 SASEGT. Trimming at V came to 4 bases and at J to 6 bases, leaving 11 bases not matched to a gene. The CDR3 loop spans 15 amino acids. CDR3 sequence (DNA): TGTGCCAGCAGTGGAGGGGGACTAGGGCTGCGCGAGCAGTACTTC. As protein: CASSGGGLGLREQYF.

The DNA for the CDR3 is TGTGCCAGCAGCCCTGGACTGGTATTGGAGACCCAGTACTTC. Translated, it gives CASSPGLVLETQYF. The chain links TRBV7-6 to TRBJ2-5; D may be TRBD2 (5 bases). The CDR3 covers 14 residues. The germline V gene has CDR1 SGHVS and CDR2 FNYEAQ. Trimming took 5 bases from V and 5 from J, leaving 15 bases between them. Full variable domain (outside the CDR3, taken from reference TRBV7-6 and TRBJ2-5): GAGVSQSPRYKVTKRGQDVALRCDPISGHVSLYWYRQALGQGPEFLTYFNYEAQQDKSGLPNDRFSAERPEGSISTLTIQRTEQRDSAMYRCASSPGLVLETQYFGPGTRLLVL.

This chain connects TRBV7-3 to TRBJ1-2; 8 nucleotides align to TRBD1. V trimming: 6 bases; J trimming: 8 bases; junction bases outside the gene matches: 11. Germline values: CDR1 SGHTA, CDR2 FQGTGA. The CDR3 is made up of 14 amino acids. The CDR3, as DNA: TGTGCCAGCAGTTTCGGACAGGGCCAAGGGGGCTACACCTTC. Encoded protein: CASSFGQGQGGYTF.

CDR3 residues: CASSHGTSGGVDEQYF. In DNA, the CDR3 is TGTGCCAGCAGTCACGGGACTAGCGGGGGGGTTGACGAGCAGTACTTC. The gene calls are TRBV28 and TRBJ2-7, with 16 bases aligning to TRBD2. CDR1 and CDR2 from the germline V gene are MDHEN and SYDVKM. The CDR3 is made up of 16 amino acids. The V gene end was trimmed by 5 bases and the J gene end by 5 bases; junction bases not matched to a gene: 6.